One and the same sample provided the 23 T cell receptor beta chains below, sequenced in a study of CD8+ T cells in alopecia areata. Treatment reported: oral pan-JAK inhibitor, 5-10 mg twice daily. Reverse transcribed after extraction, RNA yielded cDNA as the sequencing template. TCRdb keeps only in-frame clones here, not all; method: immunoSEQ multiplex PCR. This table has about 87,000 clones, 60% to 80% appearing once. The sample in question was CD8+ T cells sorted from blood, obtained around week 44, from a patient treated with tofacitinib. The source is a human donor with alopecia areata.

The chain recombines TRBV7-9 with TRBJ2-3; 7 nucleotides line up with TRBD2. J lost 0 bases, V lost 0 bases, and 6 bases had no gene match. Germline loops: CDR1 SEHNR, CDR2 FQNEAQ (reference sequence). The CDR3 has 17 residues. CDR3 in DNA: TGTGCCAGCAGCTTAGCGGTCCGGGGAGGGAGCACAGATACGCAGTATTTT. Translation gives CASSLAVRGGSTDTQYF.

The CDR3 loop is CSALSGSEYGYTF. As DNA, the CDR3 is TGCAGCGCCTTAAGCGGGTCGGAGTATGGCTACACCTTC. V usage is TRBV29-1 and J usage is TRBJ1-2; D ambiguous. The CDR3 totals 13 residues. The V end lost 7 bases, the J end lost 5 bases, and 17 bases lay between the germline ends. Germline lookup yields CDR1 SQVTM and CDR2 ANQGSEA. Filled out from reference TRBV29-1 and TRBJ1-2, the complete variable domain reads SAVISQKPSRDICQRGTSLTIQCQVDSQVTMMFWYRQQPGQSLTLIATANQGSEATYESGFVIDKFPISRPNLTFSTLTVSNMSPEDSSIYLCSALSGSEYGYTFGSGTRLTVV.

This clone was recorded a few times. The gene calls are TRBV27 and TRBJ2-3; unclear D gene. The V end lost 0 bases, the J end lost 6 bases, and 7 bases lay between the germline ends. Germline loops: CDR1 MNHEY, CDR2 SMNVEV (reference sequence). This CDR3 comprises 13 residues. In DNA form, the CDR3 reads TGTGCCAGCAGTTTATCGGATATTGATACGCAGTATTTT. Its protein is CASSLSDIDTQYF.

Note on this clone: Because the CDR3 is missing its conserved closing phenylalanine or tryptophan, this is likely a read error. The DNA is omitted, as the CDR3 cannot be located on it reliably, and the CDR3 follows TCRdb's listing. This chain connects TRBV6-4 to TRBJ1-1; TRBD1, the table's D call, was not compared with the DNA. With termini counted, the CDR3 has 11 amino acids. Germline V lookup: CDR1 MRHNA, CDR2 SNTAGT. The CDR3 region is CASSDSSMGLL.

The chain recombines TRBV18 with TRBJ2-3, with D unclear. This CDR3 spans 13 amino acids. CDR1 is KGHSH, CDR2 LQKENI, per germline. V lost 1 base to trimming and J lost 3 bases, with 5 bases between them. CDR3: CASSPRPTDTQYF. CDR3 nucleotide sequence: TGTGCCAGCTCACCACGTCCAACAGATACGCAGTATTTT.

J is TRBJ2-3 and V is TRBV9; possible D gene TRBD2, 6 bases. The V end lost 6 bases, the J end lost 0 bases, and 11 bases lay between the germline ends. Germline CDR1 and CDR2: SGDLS and YYNGEE. CDR3 length: 14 residues. CDR3 loop: CASNGGSSTDTQYF. The CDR3 nucleotides read TGTGCCAGCAATGGGGGGTCTAGCACAGATACGCAGTATTTT.

This chain joins TRBV6-5 and TRBJ2-6; D gene ambiguous. Germline assignment: CDR1 MNHEY and CDR2 SVGAGI. The CDR3 has 15 amino acids. V was clipped by 0 bases and J by 0 bases, with 3 bases between them. The CDR3 sequence is CASSYSDSGANVLTF. The CDR3 bases are TGTGCCAGCAGTTACTCAGACTCTGGGGCCAACGTCCTGACTTTC.

This clone was recorded a few times. The chain carries TRBV4-3 and TRBJ2-7; D gene uncertain. Germline CDR1 LGHNA, CDR2 YSLEER. The CDR3 contains 14 residues. V was shortened by 0 bases and J by 2 bases, with 8 bases between the two germline ends. CDR3 bases: TGCGCCAGCAGCCAAGACATAGGAACCTACGAGCAGTACTTC. Protein: CASSQDIGTYEQYF.

This clone was detected only a few times. The chain is built from TRBV11-2 and TRBJ2-7; D remains ambiguous. The germline V gene has CDR1 SGHAT and CDR2 FQNNGV. The length of the CDR3 is 13 residues. The V gene lost 5 bases and the J gene lost 3 bases, with 11 bases spanning the gap. CDR3 nucleotide sequence: TGTGCCAGCAGCCTAGGACCTCTCTACGAGCAGTACTTC. It yields the protein CASSLGPLYEQYF.

This chain joins TRBV29-1 and TRBJ2-4, with TRBD1 as a possible D gene (6 bases). V gave up 4 bases and J gave up 4 bases, with 11 bases separating them. CDR3 length: 13 residues. Germline values: CDR1 SQVTM, CDR2 ANQGSEA. CDR3 in DNA: TGCAGCGTTGGTGTGGGGGCTAAAAACATTCAGTACTTC. It is translated as CSVGVGAKNIQYF.

This clone was picked up one time. The chain uses TRBV7-9 and TRBJ2-2; D unclear. CDR1 and CDR2 (germline): SEHNR, FQNEAQ (reference sequence). The CDR3 consists of 15 residues. Deletions cut 1 base from V and 6 bases from J, with 12 bases between. CDR3: CASSLVQARSGELFF. In DNA, the CDR3 is TGTGCCAGCAGCTTAGTTCAGGCGAGATCCGGGGAGCTGTTTTTT.

The genes are TRBV2 and TRBJ2-7; D call uncertain. The germline gives CDR1 SNHLY, CDR2 FYNNEI. This CDR3 has 12 residues. V was cut by 5 bases and J by 6 bases, with 11 bases left in between. CDR3 sequence: CASSLAFPEQYF. CDR3 bases: TGTGCCAGCAGTTTAGCTTTCCCCGAGCAGTACTTC.

The rearrangement joins TRBV7-3 to TRBJ1-1, with 8 bases identical to TRBD1. CDR3 size: 14 residues. V gave up 3 bases and J gave up 1 base; unmatched junction bases: 1. The V gene's germline CDR1 is SGHTA and CDR2 FQGTGA. The CDR3 is CASSFGQGNTEAFF. The DNA for the CDR3 is TGTGCCAGCAGCTTTGGACAGGGGAACACTGAAGCTTTCTTT.

The J gene is TRBJ2-7, the V gene TRBV6-5; perhaps TRBD2 as D (5 bases). This CDR3 region has 15 residues. Germline V gene data show CDR1 as MNHEY and CDR2 as SVGAGI. V was pared by 2 bases and J by 0 bases, with 11 bases between. CDR3 coding DNA: TGTGCCAGCAGTTACCGGCGAGGGAGCTCCTACGAGCAGTACTTC. Amino acid sequence: CASSYRRGSSYEQYF.

V is TRBV10-3 and J is TRBJ2-3; 9 nucleotides align to TRBD2. Germline V gene data show CDR1 as ENHRY and CDR2 as SYGVKD. The CDR3 sequence is 16 residues long. J was trimmed by 3 bases and V by 3 bases; bases with no gene match: 7. CDR3 DNA sequence: TGTGCCATCAGTGAAAATCGGCGGGGGGGGACAGATACGCAGTATTTT. This gives the protein CAISENRRGGTDTQYF.

This clone was detected only a few times. This chain links TRBV5-4 with TRBJ2-1, with TRBD1 matching over 8 bases. CDR3 length: 15 residues. Looked up from germline, CDR1 is SGHNT and CDR2 is YYREEE (reference sequence). V gave up 4 bases and J gave up 6 bases; unmatched junction bases: 9. CDR3 coding DNA: TGTGCCAGCAGCCCCTTAGCAGGGGGCATCAATGAGCAGTTCTTC. Amino acid sequence: CASSPLAGGINEQFF.

The chain is built from TRBV28 and TRBJ2-3; no firm D call. The CDR3 runs 13 residues. The germline CDR1 and CDR2 sequences are MDHEN and SYDVKM. Trimming removed 2 bases at V and 8 bases at J, with 11 bases between. The CDR3: CASSLPVKGTQYF. The CDR3 DNA sequence: TGTGCCAGCAGTTTACCGGTGAAAGGTACGCAGTATTTT.

This clone was observed a few times. V usage is TRBV6-4 and J usage is TRBJ2-3; TRBD2 might be the D (7 bases). Germline V gives CDR1 MRHNA, CDR2 SNTAGT. The CDR3 totals 15 residues. Trimming removed 5 bases from V and 0 bases from J, with 12 bases in between. The CDR3 coding sequence is TGTGCCAGCAGTCCGGGGGGCTCAAGCACAGATACGCAGTATTTT. It translates to CASSPGGSSTDTQYF.

The count of this clone is one. The CDR3 bases are TGTGCCAGCAGCTCCGTACCAGACCAAGCTTTCTTT. This translates into CASSSVPDQAFF. The genes are TRBV5-6 and TRBJ1-1; no firm D call. V was shortened by 3 bases and J by 9 bases, with 12 bases between the two germline ends. From germline, CDR1 is SGHDT and CDR2 YYEEEE. The CDR3 contains 12 residues.

For this clone: Other DNA variants within this sample encode the same CDR3. The chain has TRBV30 and TRBJ2-7; possibly TRBD1 or TRBD2 for D (5 bases each). Germline CDR1 GTSNPN, CDR2 SVGIG (reference sequence). The CDR3 length is 13 residues. Between the trimmed V and J ends, which lost 0 bases and 2 bases, there was a span of 8 bases. The CDR3 DNA follows: TGTGCCTGGAGTGTGGGGGTGACCTACGAGCAGTACTTC. Translating gives CAWSVGVTYEQYF.

The V gene is TRBV4-3, the J gene TRBJ2-3, with TRBD1 as a possible D gene (5 bases). The CDR3 has 14 residues. Trimming cost V 1 base and J 0 bases, with 5 bases left between them. The germline gives CDR1 LGHNA, CDR2 YSLEER. CDR3 loop: CASSQGGSTDTQYF. CDR3 bases: TGCGCCAGCAGCCAAGGGGGCAGCACAGATACGCAGTATTTT.

In its sample, this clone was seen a few times. This rearrangement joins TRBV5-5 to TRBJ1-1; D remains ambiguous. V was pared by 1 base and J by 10 bases, with 11 bases between. Germline lookup yields CDR1 SGHKS and CDR2 YYEKEE (reference sequence). The CDR3 is 12 residues long. CDR3 loop: CASSLQEYPAFF. Here the CDR3 DNA reads TGTGCCAGCAGCTTGCAGGAATACCCAGCTTTCTTT. Supplemented by reference TRBV5-5 and TRBJ1-1, the full variable domain reads DAGVTQSPTHLIKTRGQQVTLRCSPISGHKSVSWYQQVLGQGPQFIFQYYEKEERGRGNFPDRFSARQFPNYSSELNVNALLLGDSALYLCASSLQEYPAFFGQGTRLTVV.

This chain connects TRBV5-1 to TRBJ1-1; D perhaps matches TRBD1 (5 bases). V was cut by 2 bases and J by 7 bases, with 15 bases left in between. Germline V CDR1 and CDR2: SGHRS, YFSETQ. The CDR3 covers 14 residues. The CDR3 sequence is CASSFGRERDEAFF. Written as DNA, the CDR3 is TGCGCCAGCAGCTTTGGCAGGGAAAGGGATGAAGCTTTCTTT.